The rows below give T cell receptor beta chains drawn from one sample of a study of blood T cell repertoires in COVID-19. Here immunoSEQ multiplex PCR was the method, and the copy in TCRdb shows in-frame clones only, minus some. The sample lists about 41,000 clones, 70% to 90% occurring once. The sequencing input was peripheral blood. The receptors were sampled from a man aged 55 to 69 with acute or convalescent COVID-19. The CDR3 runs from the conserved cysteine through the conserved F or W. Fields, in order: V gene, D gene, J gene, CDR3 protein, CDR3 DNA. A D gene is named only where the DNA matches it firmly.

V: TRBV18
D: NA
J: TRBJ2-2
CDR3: CASSPPGHANTGELFF
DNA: TGTGCCAGCTCACCTCCGGGACACGCGAACACCGGGGAGCTGTTTTTT

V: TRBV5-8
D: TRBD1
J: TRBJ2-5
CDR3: CASSLGTGEGETQYF
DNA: TGTGCCAGCAGCCTCGGGACAGGGGAAGGGGAGACCCAGTACTTC

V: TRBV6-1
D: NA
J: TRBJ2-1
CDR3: CASSPSANEQFF
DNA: TGTGCCAGCAGCCCGAGTGCGAATGAGCAGTTCTTC

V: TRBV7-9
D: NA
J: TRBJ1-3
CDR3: CASSPSTGKVGNTIYF
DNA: TGTGCCAGCAGCCCCTCCACAGGGAAAGTAGGAAACACCATATATTTT

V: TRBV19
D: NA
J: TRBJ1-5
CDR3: CASSIGVADQPQHF
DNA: TGTGCCAGTAGTATCGGGGTAGCCGATCAGCCCCAGCATTTT

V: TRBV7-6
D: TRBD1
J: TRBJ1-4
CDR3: CASSLGLSGQRAEKLFF
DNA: TGTGCCAGCAGCTTAGGATTGTCGGGACAGAGAGCTGAAAAACTGTTTTTT

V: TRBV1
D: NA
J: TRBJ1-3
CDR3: CTSSQGQGVPSTGNTIYF
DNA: TGCACCAGCAGCCAGGGACAGGGGGTCCCCTCAACCGGAAACACCATATATTTT

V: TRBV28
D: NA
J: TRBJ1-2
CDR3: CASSLNRVGGYTF
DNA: TGTGCCAGCAGTTTAAATCGGGTCGGAGGCTACACCTTC

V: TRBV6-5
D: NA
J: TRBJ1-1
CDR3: CASSVAGNTEAFF
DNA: TGTGCCAGCAGCGTGGCAGGGAACACTGAAGCTTTCTTT

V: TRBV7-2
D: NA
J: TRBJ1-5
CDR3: CASSLLGGSYSNQPQHF
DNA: TGTGCCAGCAGCTTACTGGGAGGGTCTTATAGCAATCAGCCCCAGCATTTT

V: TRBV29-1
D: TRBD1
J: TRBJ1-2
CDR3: CSVEATTGVYGYTF
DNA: TGCAGCGTTGAAGCTACGACAGGGGTCTATGGCTACACCTTC

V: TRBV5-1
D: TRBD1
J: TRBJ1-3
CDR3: CASSGGTAAGNTIYF
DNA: TGCGCCAGCAGCGGTGGGACAGCTGCTGGAAACACCATATATTTT